This T cell receptor beta chain was captured by sequencing in a study of cytomegalovirus exposure and HLA in healthy donors. Points from the study as a whole: Using the classifier, cytomegalovirus status was reportedly diagnosed with high specificity and sensitivity. An analysis that came later showed most CMV-associated TCR beta chains appearing HLA-restricted.

The sample holds one count of this clone. The antigen is undetermined. CDR1 SGDLS and CDR2 YYNGEE come from the germline V gene. The CDR3 is 13 residues long. Trimming left V 3 bases short and J 1 base short, with 7 bases between. The PCR contained 60 Vbeta and 13 Jbeta primers. Libraries were prepared by immunoSEQ multiplex PCR; TCRdb keeps only in-frame clonotypes and omits some of them. The table shows over 100,000 clones, with around 80% occurring only once. The clonotype originates from a woman between 18 and 29 years old in good health and CMV-seropositive. The sequencing input was PBMCs. The gene calls are TRBV9 and TRBJ1-1; D not certain. Here the CDR3 DNA reads TGTGCCAGCAGCGCAGGAAGGAACACTGAAGCTTTCTTT. This translates into CASSAGRNTEAFF. The whole variable domain, filled in from reference TRBV9 and TRBJ1-1, reads DSGVTQTPKHLITATGQRVTLRCSPRSGDLSVYWYQQSLDQGLQFLIQYYNGEERAKGNILERFSAQQFPDLHSELNLSSLELGDSALYFCASSAGRNTEAFFGQGTRLTVV.